The 2 T cell receptor beta chains listed next were all sequenced from one sample in a study of regulatory T cells in long-lasting Graves disease. Described time point: newly diagnosed GD, antithyroid drugs for less than 3 months. The TCR library was made from RNA extracted from PBMCs. Arm-PCR of CDR3 regions with iRepertoire HTBI primers generated TCR beta libraries. TCRdb fed the multiplex PCR reads into MiXCR, producing one record per CDR3 protein. The sample has 500,000 or so distinct CDR3 sequences, around 15% seen once. The same data also went into a second study, on T cells in Graves' hyperthyroidism and ophthalmopathy.

This material consisted of peripheral blood mononuclear cells (PBMCs), taken at new diagnosis, from a patient treated with antithyroid drugs. The receptors were gathered from a woman aged 50 to 65 with Graves disease.

Ten or more counts support this clonotype. The chain joins TRBV5-5 to TRBJ2-1, with D perhaps TRBD1 or TRBD2 (6 bases each). CDR1 and CDR2 (germline): SGHKS, YYEKEE (reference sequence). Trimming stripped 0 bases from V and 10 bases from J, with 14 bases between. This CDR3 spans 14 amino acids. CDR3 nucleotide sequence: TGTGCCAGCAGCTTGGGGATGGGGGCGGGAGAGCAGTTCTTC. It encodes CASSLGMGAGEQFF.

This clonotype has just a few counts. This chain uses TRBV25-1 with TRBJ2-7, with TRBD2 as a possible D gene (6 bases). The CDR3 runs to 15 residues. CDR1 and CDR2 from the germline V gene are MGHDK and SYGVNS. Trimming left V 1 base short and J 7 bases short, with 17 bases between. DNA of the CDR3: TGTGCCAGCAGTGAATGGCGCGGGAATTATGAGGAGCAGTACTTC. Translating it yields CASSEWRGNYEEQYF.